This T cell receptor beta chain was captured by sequencing in a study of T cell responses to AZD1222 COVID-19 vaccine. Looking at the study overall: Pooling of second doses given at about 4 or about 12 weeks was done.

Points from the study as a whole: Clonal diversity was possibly underestimated, and the donors were mostly white British, with more females. Spike-specific TCR breadth and depth rose after two AZD1222 doses.

Profiled with immunoSEQ multiplex PCR; TCRdb holds only in-frame clones, not every one. The sample lists fewer than 150,000 clones; roughly 93% were seen once. The length of the CDR3 is 16 residues. Germline CDR1 reads MNHEY; CDR2 reads SMNVEV (reference sequence). Trimming shortened V by 4 bases and J by 0 bases, and 10 bases separated the two germline ends. On this clone: Its target is not known.

This sequence was found in an adult in good health. The sample consisted of peripheral blood, taken on day 0 of AZD1222 vaccination. The genes are TRBV27 and TRBJ1-6; D uncertain. CDR3 region: CASSYSRSSYNSPLHF. As DNA, the CDR3 is TGTGCCAGCAGTTACAGCAGGAGCTCCTATAATTCACCCCTCCACTTT.